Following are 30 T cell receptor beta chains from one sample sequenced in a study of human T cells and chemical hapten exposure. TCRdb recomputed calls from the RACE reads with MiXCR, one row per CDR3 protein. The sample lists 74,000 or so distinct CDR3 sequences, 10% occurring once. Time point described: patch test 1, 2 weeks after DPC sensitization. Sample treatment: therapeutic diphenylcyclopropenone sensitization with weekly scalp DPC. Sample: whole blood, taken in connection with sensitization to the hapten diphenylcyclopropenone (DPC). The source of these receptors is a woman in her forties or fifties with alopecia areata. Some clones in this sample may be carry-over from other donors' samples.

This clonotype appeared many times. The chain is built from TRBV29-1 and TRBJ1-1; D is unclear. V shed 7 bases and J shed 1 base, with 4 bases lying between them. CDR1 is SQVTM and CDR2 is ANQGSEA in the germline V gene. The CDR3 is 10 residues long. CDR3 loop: CSAWNTEAFF. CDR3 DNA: TGCAGCGCTTGGAACACTGAAGCTTTCTTT.

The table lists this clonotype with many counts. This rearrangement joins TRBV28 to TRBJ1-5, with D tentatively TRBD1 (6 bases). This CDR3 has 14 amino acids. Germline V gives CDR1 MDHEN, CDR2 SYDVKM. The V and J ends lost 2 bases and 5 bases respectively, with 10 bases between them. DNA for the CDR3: TGTGCCAGCAGTTTAATGCACAGGGATCAGCCCCAGCATTTT. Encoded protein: CASSLMHRDQPQHF.

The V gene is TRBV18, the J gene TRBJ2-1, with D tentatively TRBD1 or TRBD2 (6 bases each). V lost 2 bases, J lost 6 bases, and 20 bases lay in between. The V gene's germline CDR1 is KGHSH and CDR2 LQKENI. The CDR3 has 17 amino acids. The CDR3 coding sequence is TGTGCCAGCTCACCAAAGGGGGGAGAGGGTCGCAGCAATGAGCAGTTCTTC. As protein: CASSPKGGEGRSNEQFF. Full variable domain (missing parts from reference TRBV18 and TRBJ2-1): NAGVMQNPRHLVRRRGQEARLRCSPMKGHSHVYWYRQLPEEGLKFMVYLQKENIIDESGMPKERFSAEFPKEGPSILRIQQVVRGDSAAYFCASSPKGGEGRSNEQFFGPGTRLTVL.

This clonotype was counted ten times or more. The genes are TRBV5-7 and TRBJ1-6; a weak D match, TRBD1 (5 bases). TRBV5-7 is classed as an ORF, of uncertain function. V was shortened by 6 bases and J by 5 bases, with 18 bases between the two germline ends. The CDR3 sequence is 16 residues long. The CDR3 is CASTPGALRDNSPLHF. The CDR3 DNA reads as TGTGCCAGCACCCCTGGGGCCCTTCGGGATAATTCACCCCTCCACTTT.

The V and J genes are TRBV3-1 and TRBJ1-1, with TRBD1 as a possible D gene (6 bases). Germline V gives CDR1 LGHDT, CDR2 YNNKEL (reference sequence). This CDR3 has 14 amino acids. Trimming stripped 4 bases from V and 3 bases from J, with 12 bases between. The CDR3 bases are TGTGCCAGCAGCCTCAGGGGTCGAGACACTGAAGCTTTCTTT. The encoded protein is CASSLRGRDTEAFF.

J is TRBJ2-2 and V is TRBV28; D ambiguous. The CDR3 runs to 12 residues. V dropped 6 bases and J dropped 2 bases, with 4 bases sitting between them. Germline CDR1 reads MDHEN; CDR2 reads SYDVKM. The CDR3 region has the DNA TGTGCCAGCAGATTAAACACCGGGGAGCTGTTTTTT. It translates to CASRLNTGELFF.

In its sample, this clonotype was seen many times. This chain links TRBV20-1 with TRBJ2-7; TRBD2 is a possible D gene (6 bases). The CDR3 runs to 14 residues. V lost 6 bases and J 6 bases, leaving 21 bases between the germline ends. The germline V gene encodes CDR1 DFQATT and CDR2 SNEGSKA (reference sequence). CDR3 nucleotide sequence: TGCAGTGCCGTCGGGGGAGCGGGTACCCCCGAGCAGTACTTC. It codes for CSAVGGAGTPEQYF.

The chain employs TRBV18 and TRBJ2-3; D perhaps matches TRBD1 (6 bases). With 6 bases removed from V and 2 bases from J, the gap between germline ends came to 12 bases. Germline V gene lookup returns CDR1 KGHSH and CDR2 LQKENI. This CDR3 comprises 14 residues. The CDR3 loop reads CASSPDSNTDTQYF. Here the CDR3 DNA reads TGTGCCAGCTCCCCGGACAGCAACACAGATACGCAGTATTTT. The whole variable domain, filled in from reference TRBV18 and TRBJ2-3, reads NAGVMQNPRHLVRRRGQEARLRCSPMKGHSHVYWYRQLPEEGLKFMVYLQKENIIDESGMPKERFSAEFPKEGPSILRIQQVVRGDSAAYFCASSPDSNTDTQYFGPGTRLTVL.

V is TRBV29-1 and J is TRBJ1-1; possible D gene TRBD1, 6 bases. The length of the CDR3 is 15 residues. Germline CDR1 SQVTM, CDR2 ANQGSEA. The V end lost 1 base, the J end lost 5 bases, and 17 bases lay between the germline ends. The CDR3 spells CSVEVLGQGSTEAFF. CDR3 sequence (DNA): TGCAGCGTTGAAGTCTTGGGGCAGGGGAGTACTGAAGCTTTCTTT.

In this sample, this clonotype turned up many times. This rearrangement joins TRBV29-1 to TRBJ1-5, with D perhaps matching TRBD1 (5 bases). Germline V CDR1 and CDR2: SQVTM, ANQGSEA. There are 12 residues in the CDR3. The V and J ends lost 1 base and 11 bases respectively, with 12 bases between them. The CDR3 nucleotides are TGCAGCGTTGAAGGTGAGGGGAGGGCCCAGCATTTT. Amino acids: CSVEGEGRAQHF.

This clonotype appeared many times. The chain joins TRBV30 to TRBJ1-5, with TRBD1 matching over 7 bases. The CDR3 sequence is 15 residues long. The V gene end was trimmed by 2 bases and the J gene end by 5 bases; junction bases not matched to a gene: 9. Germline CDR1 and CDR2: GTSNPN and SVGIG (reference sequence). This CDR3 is CAWSPRGGGDQPQHF. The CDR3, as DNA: TGTGCCTGGAGTCCTAGGGGAGGGGGCGATCAGCCCCAGCATTTT.

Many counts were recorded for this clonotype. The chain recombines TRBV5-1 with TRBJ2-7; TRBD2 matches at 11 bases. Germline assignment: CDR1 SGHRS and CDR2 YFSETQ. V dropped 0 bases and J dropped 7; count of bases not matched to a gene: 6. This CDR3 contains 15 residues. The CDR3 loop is CASSLETSGDREQYF. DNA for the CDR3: TGCGCCAGCAGCTTGGAGACTAGCGGGGATAGGGAGCAGTACTTC.

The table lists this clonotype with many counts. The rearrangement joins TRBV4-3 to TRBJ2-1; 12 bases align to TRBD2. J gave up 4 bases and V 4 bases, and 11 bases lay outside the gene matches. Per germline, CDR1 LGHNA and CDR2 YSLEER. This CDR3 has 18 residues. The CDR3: CASSPRLAGGPPYNEQFF. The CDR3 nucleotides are TGCGCCAGCAGCCCCCGCCTAGCGGGAGGGCCCCCTTACAATGAGCAGTTCTTC.

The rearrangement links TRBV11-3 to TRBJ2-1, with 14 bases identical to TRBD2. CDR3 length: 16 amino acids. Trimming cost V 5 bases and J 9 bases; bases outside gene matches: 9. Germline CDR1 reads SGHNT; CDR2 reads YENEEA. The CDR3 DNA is TGTGCCAGCAGCCCGACGGGACTAGCGGGAGTAAGTGAGCAGTTCTTC. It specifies CASSPTGLAGVSEQFF.

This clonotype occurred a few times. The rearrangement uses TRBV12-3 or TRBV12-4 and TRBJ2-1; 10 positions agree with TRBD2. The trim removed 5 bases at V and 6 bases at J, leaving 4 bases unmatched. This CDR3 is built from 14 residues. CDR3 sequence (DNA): TGTGCCAGCAGTACACTAGCGGGAATCAATGAGCAGTTCTTC. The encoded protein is CASSTLAGINEQFF.

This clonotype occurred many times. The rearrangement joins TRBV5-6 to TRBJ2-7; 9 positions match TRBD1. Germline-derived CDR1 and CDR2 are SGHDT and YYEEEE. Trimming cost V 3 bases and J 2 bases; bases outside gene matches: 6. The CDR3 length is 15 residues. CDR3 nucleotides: TGTGCCAGCAGCTCGGCCGGGACAGGGACCTACGAGCAGTACTTC. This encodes CASSSAGTGTYEQYF.

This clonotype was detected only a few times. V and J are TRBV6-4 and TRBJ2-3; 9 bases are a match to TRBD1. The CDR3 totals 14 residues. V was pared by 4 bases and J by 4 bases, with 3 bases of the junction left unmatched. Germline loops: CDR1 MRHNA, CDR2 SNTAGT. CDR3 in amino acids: CASSVQGASDTQYF. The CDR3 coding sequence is TGTGCCAGCAGTGTACAGGGGGCATCAGATACGCAGTATTTT.

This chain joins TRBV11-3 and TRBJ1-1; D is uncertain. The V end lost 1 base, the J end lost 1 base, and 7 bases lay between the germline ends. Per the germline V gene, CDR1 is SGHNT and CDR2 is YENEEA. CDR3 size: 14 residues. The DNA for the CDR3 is TGTGCCAGCAGCTTAGGGGGAGCGAACACTGAAGCTTTCTTT. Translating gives CASSLGGANTEAFF. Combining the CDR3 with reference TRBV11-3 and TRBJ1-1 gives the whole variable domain EAGVVQSPRYKIIEKKQPVAFWCNPISGHNTLYWYLQNLGQGPELLIRYENEEAVDDSQLPKDRFSAERLKGVDSTLKIQPAELGDSAVYLCASSLGGANTEAFFGQGTRLTVV.

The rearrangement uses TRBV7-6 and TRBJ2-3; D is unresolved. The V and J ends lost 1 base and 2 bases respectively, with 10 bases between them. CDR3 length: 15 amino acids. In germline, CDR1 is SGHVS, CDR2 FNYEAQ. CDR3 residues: CASSLVAVPTDTQYF. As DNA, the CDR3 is TGTGCCAGCAGCTTAGTTGCGGTGCCCACAGATACGCAGTATTTT.

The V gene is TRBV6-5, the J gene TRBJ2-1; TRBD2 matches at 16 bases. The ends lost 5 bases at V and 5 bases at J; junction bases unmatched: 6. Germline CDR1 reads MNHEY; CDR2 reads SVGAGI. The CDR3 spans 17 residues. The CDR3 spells CASSPGTSGRAHNEQFF. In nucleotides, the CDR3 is TGTGCCAGCAGTCCGGGGACTAGCGGGAGGGCCCACAATGAGCAGTTCTTC.

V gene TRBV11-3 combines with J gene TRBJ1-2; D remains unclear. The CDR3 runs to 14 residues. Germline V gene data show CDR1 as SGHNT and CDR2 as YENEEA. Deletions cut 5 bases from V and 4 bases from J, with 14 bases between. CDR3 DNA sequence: TGTGCCAGCAGCCCAACCGCAGTCGGCTATGGCTACACCTTC. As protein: CASSPTAVGYGYTF.

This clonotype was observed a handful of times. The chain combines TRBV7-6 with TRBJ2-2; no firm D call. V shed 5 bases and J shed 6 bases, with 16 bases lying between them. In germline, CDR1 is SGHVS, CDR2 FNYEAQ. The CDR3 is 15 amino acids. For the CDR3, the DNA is TGTGCCAGCAGCCCCCCCCTCAGCCAGGCCGGGGAGCTGTTTTTT. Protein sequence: CASSPPLSQAGELFF.

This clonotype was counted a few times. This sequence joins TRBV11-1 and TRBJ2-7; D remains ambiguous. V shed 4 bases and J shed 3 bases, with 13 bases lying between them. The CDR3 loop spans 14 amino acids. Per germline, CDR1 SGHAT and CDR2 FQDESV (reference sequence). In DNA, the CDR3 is TGTGCCAGCAGCTCACGGGCAGCACACTACGAGCAGTACTTC. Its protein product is CASSSRAAHYEQYF. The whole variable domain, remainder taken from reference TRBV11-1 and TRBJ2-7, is EAEVAQSPRYKITEKSQAVAFWCDPISGHATLYWYRQILGQGPELLVQFQDESVVDDSQLPKDRFSAERLKGVDSTLKIQPAELGDSAMYLCASSSRAAHYEQYFGPGTRLTVT.

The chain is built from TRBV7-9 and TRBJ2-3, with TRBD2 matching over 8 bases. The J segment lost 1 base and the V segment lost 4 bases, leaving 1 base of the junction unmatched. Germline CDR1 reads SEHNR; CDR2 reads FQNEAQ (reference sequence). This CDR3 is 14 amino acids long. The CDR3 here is CASSSSGRTDTQYF. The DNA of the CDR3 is TGTGCCAGCAGCTCTAGCGGGCGCACAGATACGCAGTATTTT. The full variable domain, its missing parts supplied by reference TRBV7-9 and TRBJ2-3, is DTGVSQNPRHKITKRGQNVTFRCDPISEHNRLYWYRQTLGQGPEFLTYFQNEAQLEKSRLLSDRFSAERPKGSFSTLEIQRTEQGDSAMYLCASSSSGRTDTQYFGPGTRLTVL.

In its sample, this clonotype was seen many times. CDR3 DNA sequence: TGTGCCAGCAGTACCAGCCAGCTCTCCTACGAGCAGTACTTC. Its translation: CASSTSQLSYEQYF. The J gene is TRBJ2-7, the V gene TRBV6-6, with D hard to call. The CDR3 spans 14 residues. With 5 bases removed from V and 0 bases from J, the gap between germline ends came to 11 bases. Germline CDR1 MNHNY, CDR2 SVGAGI (reference sequence).

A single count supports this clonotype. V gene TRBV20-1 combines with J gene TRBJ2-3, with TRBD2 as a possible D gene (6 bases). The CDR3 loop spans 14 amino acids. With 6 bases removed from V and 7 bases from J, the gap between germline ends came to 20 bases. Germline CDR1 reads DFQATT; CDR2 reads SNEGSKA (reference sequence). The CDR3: CSARRGRSGNTQYF. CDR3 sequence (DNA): TGCAGTGCCAGGCGGGGCCGGAGTGGGAATACGCAGTATTTT.

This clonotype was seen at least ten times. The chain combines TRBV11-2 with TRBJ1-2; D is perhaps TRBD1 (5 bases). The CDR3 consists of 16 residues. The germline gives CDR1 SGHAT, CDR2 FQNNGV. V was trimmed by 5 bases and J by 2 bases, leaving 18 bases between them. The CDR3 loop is CASSLATGRINYGYTF. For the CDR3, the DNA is TGTGCCAGCAGCCTAGCGACGGGGCGTATAAACTATGGCTACACCTTC.

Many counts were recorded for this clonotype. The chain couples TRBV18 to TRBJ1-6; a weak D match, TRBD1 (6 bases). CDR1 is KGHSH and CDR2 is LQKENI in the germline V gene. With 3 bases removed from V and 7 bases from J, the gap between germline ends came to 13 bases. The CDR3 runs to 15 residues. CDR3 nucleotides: TGTGCCAGCTCACCGCCCGGGACACAGAATTCACCCCTCCACTTT. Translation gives CASSPPGTQNSPLHF.

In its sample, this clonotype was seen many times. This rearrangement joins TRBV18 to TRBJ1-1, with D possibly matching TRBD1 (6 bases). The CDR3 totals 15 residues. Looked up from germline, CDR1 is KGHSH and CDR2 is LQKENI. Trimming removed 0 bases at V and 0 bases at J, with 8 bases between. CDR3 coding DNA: TGTGCCAGCTCACCACCGGACAGCATGAACACTGAAGCTTTCTTT. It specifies CASSPPDSMNTEAFF.

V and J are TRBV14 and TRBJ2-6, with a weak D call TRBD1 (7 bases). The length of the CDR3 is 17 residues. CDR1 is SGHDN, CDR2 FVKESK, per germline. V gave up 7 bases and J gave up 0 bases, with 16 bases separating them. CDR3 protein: CASNFRGASSGANVLTF. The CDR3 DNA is TGTGCCAGCAACTTCAGGGGGGCCAGCTCTGGGGCCAACGTCCTGACTTTC.